A single sample is the source of the 23 T cell receptor beta chains below, sequenced in a study of blood T cell repertoires in COVID-19. Generated by immunoSEQ multiplex PCR, the TCRdb table keeps only in-frame clones and is missing some. The sample lists fewer than 120,000 clones, roughly 82% occurring once. The sample comprised peripheral blood. All receptors come from an older woman with acute or convalescent COVID-19.

J is TRBJ1-1 and V is TRBV6-5, with 7 nucleotides matching TRBD1. Per germline, CDR1 MNHEY and CDR2 SVGAGI. V lost 7 bases to trimming and J lost 5 bases; unmatched junction nucleotides: 10. This CDR3 is 14 amino acids long. The DNA for the CDR3 is TGTGCCAGCACCAGACAGGGTATAAGGACTGAAGCTTTCTTT. It codes for CASTRQGIRTEAFF.

The chain employs TRBV12-3 or TRBV12-4 and TRBJ1-5; D uncertain. The CDR3 has 13 amino acids. V dropped 6 bases and J dropped 11 bases, with 17 bases sitting between them. The CDR3 coding sequence is TGTGCCAGCAGCTTGAGCGATCCGGTGGCCCAGCATTTT. This sequence encodes CASSLSDPVAQHF.

V gene TRBV4-3 combines with J gene TRBJ2-2, with 11 bases aligning to TRBD1. The CDR3 is 15 amino acids. Looked up from germline, CDR1 is LGHNA and CDR2 is YSLEER. The ends lost 4 bases at V and 7 bases at J; junction bases unmatched: 5. The CDR3 coding sequence is TGCGCCAGCAGCCCCGGGACAGGGGGAGGCGGGGAGCTGTTTTTT. It is translated as CASSPGTGGGGELFF.

A few counts support this clone. The gene calls are TRBV4-3 and TRBJ2-2, with TRBD1 identical over 7 bases. CDR1 and CDR2 (germline): LGHNA, YSLEER. This CDR3 has 16 amino acids. Trimming at V came to 1 base and at J to 5 bases, leaving 7 bases not matched to a gene. CDR3 loop: CASSQGSTGWTGELFF. The CDR3, as DNA: TGCGCCAGCAGCCAAGGATCGACAGGGTGGACCGGGGAGCTGTTTTTT.

Concerning this clone: Other DNA sequences in this specimen translate into the identical CDR3. This chain links TRBV3-1 (or the pseudogene TRBV3-2) with TRBJ1-2; 7 bases line up with TRBD1. V was pared by 0 bases and J by 2 bases, with 3 bases of the junction left unmatched. Germline-derived CDR1 and CDR2 are LGHDT and YNNKEL (reference sequence). This CDR3 has 15 amino acids. As DNA, the CDR3 is TGTGCCAGCAGCCAAGATGACAGGGCGAACTATGGCTACACCTTC. Translation: CASSQDDRANYGYTF.

The chain is built from TRBV12-3 or TRBV12-4 and TRBJ1-6; D not certain. This CDR3 has 13 residues. V was pared by 7 bases and J by 7 bases, with 11 bases between. CDR3 loop: CASTEESNSPLHF. The CDR3 DNA is TGTGCCAGCACAGAAGAATCGAATTCACCCCTCCACTTT.

This clone occurred a few times. The same CDR3 can be traced to other DNA sequences in this sample. The V gene is TRBV30, the J gene TRBJ1-6; D unclear. The V end was cut by 3 bases, the J end by 5 bases, with 8 bases between. The CDR3 runs to 13 residues. Germline-derived CDR1 and CDR2 are GTSNPN and SVGIG (reference sequence). CDR3 loop: CAWSSGHNSPLHF. CDR3 DNA: TGTGCCTGGAGCTCGGGTCATAATTCACCCCTCCACTTT.

Points on this clone: At the DNA level, this CDR3 is encoded by other sequences in the same sample as well. The chain has TRBV7-2 and TRBJ1-1; 9 bases are shared with TRBD1. Germline V lookup: CDR1 SGHTA, CDR2 FQGNSA. The CDR3 is 15 amino acids. V lost 5 bases and J lost 5; bases outside the gene matches: 9. DNA of the CDR3: TGTGCCAGCAGCCCACAGGGGGCGGGGGGAACTGAAGCTTTCTTT. Its translation is CASSPQGAGGTEAFF.

The chain employs TRBV5-1 and TRBJ1-1, with 10 nucleotides matching TRBD1. This CDR3 is 14 amino acids long. Germline CDR1 and CDR2: SGHRS and YFSETQ. The trim removed 0 bases at V and 4 bases at J, leaving 0 bases unmatched. The CDR3 loop is CASSLGDRGTEAFF. CDR3 sequence (DNA): TGCGCCAGCAGCTTGGGGGACAGGGGCACTGAAGCTTTCTTT.

The chain carries TRBV30 and TRBJ1-6; 8 bases are shared with TRBD1. CDR1 and CDR2 from the germline V gene are GTSNPN and SVGIG (reference sequence). The CDR3 is made up of 16 amino acids. V was pared by 8 bases and J by 7 bases, with 16 bases of the junction left unmatched. Here the CDR3 DNA reads TGTGCCGGGCAAAGAAGGGGGACAGGCGCCAATTCACCCCTCCACTTT. This codes for CAGQRRGTGANSPLHF.

This chain links TRBV7-2 with TRBJ1-1; no clear D. Trimming stripped 6 bases from V and 2 bases from J, with 10 bases between. Looked up from germline, CDR1 is SGHTA and CDR2 is FQGNSA. CDR3 length: 13 residues. CDR3 residues: CASSWLTNTEAFF. Here the CDR3 DNA reads TGTGCCAGCAGTTGGCTTACCAACACTGAAGCTTTCTTT.

The J gene is TRBJ1-2, the V gene TRBV2; 7 positions match TRBD1. The CDR3 consists of 12 residues. V gave up 4 bases and J gave up 4 bases; unmatched junction bases: 0. CDR1 SNHLY and CDR2 FYNNEI come from the germline V gene. In DNA, the CDR3 is TGTGCCAGCAGTGGACAGGGCTATGGCTACACCTTC. It translates to CASSGQGYGYTF.

The chain links TRBV4-3 to TRBJ2-4; 10 bases match TRBD1. Trimming at V came to 1 base and at J to 6 bases, leaving 0 bases not matched to a gene. Looked up from germline, CDR1 is LGHNA and CDR2 is YSLEER. The CDR3 runs 14 residues. Written as DNA, the CDR3 is TGCGCCAGCAGCCAAGGACAGGGGGCAAACATTCAGTACTTC. Protein: CASSQGQGANIQYF.

This clone occurred once. J is TRBJ2-5 and V is TRBV7-2; 8 nucleotides line up with TRBD1. Germline-derived CDR1 and CDR2 are SGHTA and FQGNSA. This CDR3 spans 14 amino acids. Trimming at V came to 11 bases and at J to 5 bases, leaving 13 bases not matched to a gene. As DNA, the CDR3 is TGTGCCGCAGGGTTCAGGGGGCTGGGGGAGACCCAGTACTTC. It specifies CAAGFRGLGETQYF.

The chain has TRBV7-6 and TRBJ2-2; 8 bases fit TRBD2. CDR1 is SGHVS, CDR2 FNYEAQ, per germline. V gave up 1 base and J gave up 4 bases; unmatched junction bases: 2. The CDR3 loop spans 15 amino acids. The CDR3 reads CASSLVGLATGELFF. DNA of the CDR3: TGTGCCAGCAGCTTAGTAGGACTAGCCACCGGGGAGCTGTTTTTT.

This chain connects TRBV10-3 to TRBJ1-6; perhaps TRBD1 as D (6 bases). In germline, CDR1 is ENHRY, CDR2 SYGVKD. This CDR3 has 12 residues. V dropped 10 bases and J dropped 9 bases, with 13 bases sitting between them. CDR3 DNA sequence: TGTGCCACCCACAGGGAAGGTTCACCCCTCCACTTT. Its protein is CATHREGSPLHF.

The chain combines TRBV28 with TRBJ1-2, with D unresolved. Trimming took 3 bases from V and 3 from J, leaving 11 bases between them. Germline V gene sequence: CDR1 MDHEN, CDR2 SYDVKM. The CDR3 length is 14 residues. The CDR3 nucleotides read TGTGCCAGCAGTTTTGTTCAGTCTTACTATGGCTACACCTTC. Protein sequence: CASSFVQSYYGYTF.

V and J are TRBV19 and TRBJ1-1; D remains ambiguous. The CDR3 has 13 amino acids. Trimming shortened V by 3 bases and J by 5 bases, and 10 bases separated the two germline ends. Germline V gives CDR1 LNHDA, CDR2 SQIVND (reference sequence). CDR3 loop: CASSIGSGTEAFF. Here the CDR3 DNA reads TGTGCCAGTAGTATCGGGTCTGGGACTGAAGCTTTCTTT.

The V call is TRBV18, the J call TRBJ1-1; no firm D call. Germline loops: CDR1 KGHSH, CDR2 LQKENI. Between the trimmed V and J ends, which lost 8 bases and 6 bases, there was a span of 22 bases. CDR3 length: 15 amino acids. The CDR3: CASATWHRYGPEAFF. The CDR3 coding sequence is TGTGCCAGCGCGACCTGGCACAGATACGGCCCTGAAGCTTTCTTT.

The CDR3 coding sequence is TGTGCCAGTAGTATACAGGGCCGGCAGCCCCAGCATTTT. The encoded protein is CASSIQGRQPQHF. The chain is built from TRBV19 and TRBJ1-5; D may be TRBD1 (5 bases). The CDR3 runs 13 residues. Trimming cost V 2 bases and J 7 bases, with 9 bases left between them. Germline-derived CDR1 and CDR2 are LNHDA and SQIVND (reference sequence).

V usage is TRBV4-3 and J usage is TRBJ2-5; D perhaps matches TRBD1 (6 bases). Germline assignment: CDR1 LGHNA and CDR2 YSLEER. Trimming left V 0 bases short and J 2 bases short, with 10 bases between. The CDR3 spans 15 residues. CDR3 DNA: TGCGCCAGCAGCCAAGATTTGCAGGGGCAAGAGACCCAGTACTTC. Translated: CASSQDLQGQETQYF.

The rearrangement joins TRBV19 to TRBJ2-2, with TRBD2 matching 8 bases. Germline loops: CDR1 LNHDA, CDR2 SQIVND (reference sequence). The CDR3 consists of 15 residues. J lost 4 bases, V lost 5 bases, and 6 bases had no gene match. As DNA, the CDR3 is TGTGCCAGTAGTGCGCGGGGGGCAGGCACCGGGGAGCTGTTTTTT. Translation gives CASSARGAGTGELFF.

The V gene is TRBV2, the J gene TRBJ1-2; a possible D gene is TRBD1 (6 bases). Germline-derived CDR1 and CDR2 are SNHLY and FYNNEI. This CDR3 region has 13 residues. V shed 4 bases and J shed 5 bases, with 11 bases lying between them. CDR3 sequence reads: CASSVDSGYGYTF. The CDR3 nucleotides read TGTGCCAGCAGTGTGGACAGTGGGTATGGCTACACCTTC.